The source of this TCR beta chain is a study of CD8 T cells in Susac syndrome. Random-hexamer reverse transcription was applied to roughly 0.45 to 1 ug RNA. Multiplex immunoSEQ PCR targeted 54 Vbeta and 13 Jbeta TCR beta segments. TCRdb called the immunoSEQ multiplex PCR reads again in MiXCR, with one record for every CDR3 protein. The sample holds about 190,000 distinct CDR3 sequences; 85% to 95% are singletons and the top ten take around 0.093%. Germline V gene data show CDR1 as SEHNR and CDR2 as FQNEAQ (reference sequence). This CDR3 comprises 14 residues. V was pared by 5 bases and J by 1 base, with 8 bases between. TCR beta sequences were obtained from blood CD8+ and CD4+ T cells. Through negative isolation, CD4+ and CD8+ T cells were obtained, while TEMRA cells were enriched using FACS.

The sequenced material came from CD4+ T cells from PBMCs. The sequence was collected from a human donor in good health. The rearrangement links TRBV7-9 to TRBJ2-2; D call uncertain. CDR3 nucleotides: TGTGCCAGCAGCGAAATGGAGAACACCGGGGAGCTGTTTTTT. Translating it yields CASSEMENTGELFF.